The 9 T cell receptor beta chains presented below share a single source sample, sequenced in a study of tumor and adjacent non-tumor tissue in lung cancer. No cell sorting was done before RNA was extracted from the tissue. Three rounds of nested PCR, following a modified ARM-PCR protocol, produced the TCRbeta library. TCRdb processed the multiplex PCR reads anew with MiXCR; each CDR3 protein has one entry. The sample consists of roughly 120,000 distinct CDR3 sequences, roughly 84% of them appearing once. The sample was lung tumor tissue. The source is a man between 65 and 80 years old with non-small cell lung cancer.

As for this clonotype: With a much larger clone just one base away, this may be a read error. The chain employs TRBV28 and TRBJ1-3; 8 bases are shared with TRBD1. The CDR3 length is 14 residues. V shed 7 bases and J 6 bases; nucleotides not matched to a gene: 8. From germline, CDR1 is MDHEN and CDR2 SYDVKM. The CDR3 DNA follows: TGTGCCAGCATATCAGGGGGCGGGTCAAACACCATATATTTT. It encodes CASISGGGSNTIYF. The complete variable domain, with remaining parts taken from reference TRBV28 and TRBJ1-3, reads DVKVTQSSRYLVKRTGEKVFLECVQDMDHENMFWYRQDPGLGLRLIYFSYDVKMKEKGDIPEGYSVSREKKERFSLILESASTNQTSMYLCASISGGGSNTIYFGEGSWLTVV.

Comment on this clonotype: At one end, the junction sequence differs from germline, possibly due to a read error. The chain recombines TRBV11-3 with TRBJ2-3; the D is unclear. CDR1 and CDR2 from the germline V gene are SGHNT and YENEEA. This CDR3 contains 13 residues. Here the CDR3 DNA reads TGTGCCAGCTGCTTAGGCCCCAGAGATACGCAATATTTT. Translating it yields CASCLGPRDTQYF. Combining the CDR3 with reference TRBV11-3 and TRBJ2-3 gives the whole variable domain EAGVVQSPRYKIIEKKQPVAFWCNPISGHNTLYWYLQNLGQGPELLIRYENEEAVDDSQLPKDRFSAERLKGVDSTLKIQPAELGDSAVYLCASCLGPRDTQYFGPGTRLTVL.

On this clonotype: At one end the junction does not follow the germline gene, possibly because of a read error. The rearrangement uses TRBV6-1 and TRBJ2-1; 9 nucleotides line up with TRBD2. Germline values: CDR1 MNHNS, CDR2 SASEGT. This CDR3 comprises 19 residues. Here the CDR3 DNA reads TGTGCCAACAGTGAAGACACGCAGTTACAGCGGGAGGCCCACAATAAGCATTTCTTC. Translation gives CANSEDTQLQREAHNKHFF.

About this clonotype: A junction end diverges from the germline sequence, so it may reflect a read error. The chain employs TRBV29-1 and TRBJ1-1; D ambiguous. The germline V gene has CDR1 SQVTM and CDR2 ANQGSEA. The CDR3 is 12 residues long. Written as DNA, the CDR3 is TGCAGCATTGTGGCGGAGAGGCCTGATGCTTGCTTT. Translating it yields CSIVAERPDACF.

With regard to this clonotype: Relative to the germline gene, one junction end is altered; a read error may explain this. The chain employs TRBV6-5 and TRBJ2-1; 7 nucleotides line up with TRBD2. The CDR3 is 16 amino acids. Germline values: CDR1 MNHEY, CDR2 SVGAGI. CDR3 amino acids: CVSGYVGGRRGNEQFF. The CDR3 nucleotides read TGTGTCAGCGGTTACGTCGGCGGGAGAAGGGGCAATGAGCAATTCTTC.

The CDR3 loop is CASRTLESDEQFF. The CDR3 region has the DNA TGTGCCAGTAGAACTCTCGAGAGTGATGAGCAGTTCTTC. The chain employs TRBV11-2 and TRBJ2-1, with D uncertain. The length of the CDR3 is 13 residues. Germline V gives CDR1 SGHAT, CDR2 FQNNGV. V gave up 9 bases and J gave up 8 bases, with 17 bases separating them.

The gene calls are TRBV6-5 and TRBJ2-5; weak D call: TRBD2 (5 bases). The germline V and J ends were trimmed by 9 bases and 5 bases, with 16 bases remaining between them. This CDR3 is 13 amino acids long. CDR1 and CDR2 from the germline V gene are MNHEY and SVGAGI. This CDR3 reads CASRPTRSETQYF. The CDR3 DNA reads as TGTGCCAGTAGACCTACTAGATCCGAGACCCAGTACTTC.

The V and J genes are TRBV4-2 and TRBJ1-2; a possible D gene is TRBD1 (6 bases). CDR1 is LGHNA and CDR2 is YNFKEQ in the germline V gene. The CDR3 length is 18 residues. V lost 0 bases to trimming and J lost 5 bases, with 22 bases between them. The CDR3 coding sequence is TGTGCCAGCAGCCAAGAGAATGGAGTCGTGGGACACTTTTATGGCTACACCTTC. Its protein is CASSQENGVVGHFYGYTF.

The chain carries TRBV6-1 and TRBJ1-5; D gene unclear. The germline CDR1 and CDR2 sequences are MNHNS and SASEGT. The V and J ends lost 7 bases and 10 bases respectively, with 11 bases between them. The CDR3 is 11 amino acids. The CDR3 region has the DNA TGTGCCAGCATGGGGAACGGACCCCAGCATTTT. This translates into CASMGNGPQHF.